This TCR beta chain came from a study of OX40 agonist ivuxolimab in advanced cancers. Study in general: Three partial responders included one hepatocellular carcinoma patient and two cutaneous melanoma patients.

Sequencing used immunoSEQ multiplex PCR; TCRdb keeps in-frame clones, though not all of them. The table includes 45,000 to 70,000 clones, 75% to 85% detected once. CDR1 is LGHNA, CDR2 YNFKEQ, per germline. V shed 3 bases and J shed 4 bases, with 12 bases lying between them. CDR3 size: 14 residues. Autoimmune disease history or systemic immunosuppression was exclusionary. The chain carries TRBV4-2 and TRBJ2-5; possibly TRBD2 for D (5 bases). The receptor was derived from an adult with an advanced solid tumor such as melanoma, head and neck, liver or kidney cancer. The specimen was CD4+ or CD8+ T cells sorted from blood, collected in a trial of the OX40 agonist ivuxolimab. The CDR3 DNA reads TGTGCCAGCAGCCAGGGTGGCGGGTCAGAGACCCAGTACTTC. This gives the protein CASSQGGGSETQYF.